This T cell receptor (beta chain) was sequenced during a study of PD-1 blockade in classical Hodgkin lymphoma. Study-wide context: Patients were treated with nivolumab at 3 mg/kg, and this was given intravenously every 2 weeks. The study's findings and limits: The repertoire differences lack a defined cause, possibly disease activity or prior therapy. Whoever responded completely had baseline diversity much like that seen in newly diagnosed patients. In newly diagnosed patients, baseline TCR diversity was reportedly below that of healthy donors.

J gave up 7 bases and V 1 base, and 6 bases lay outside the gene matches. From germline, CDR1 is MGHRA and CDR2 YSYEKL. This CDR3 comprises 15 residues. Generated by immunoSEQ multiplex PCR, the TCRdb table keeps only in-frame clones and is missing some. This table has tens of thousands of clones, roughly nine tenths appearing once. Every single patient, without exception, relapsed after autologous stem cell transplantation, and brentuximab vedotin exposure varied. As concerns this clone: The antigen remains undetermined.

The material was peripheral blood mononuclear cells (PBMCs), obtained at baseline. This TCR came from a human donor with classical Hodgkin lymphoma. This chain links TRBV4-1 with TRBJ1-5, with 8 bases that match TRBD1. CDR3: CASSQVGTGEQPQHF. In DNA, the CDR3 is TGCGCCAGCAGCCAAGTGGGGACAGGTGAGCAGCCCCAGCATTTT.